This T cell receptor (beta chain) was retrieved from a study of shared clonotypes between healthy human individuals. Background on the study: Samples came from a couple of female and three male donors aged 18 to 49. Per donor, three plates held CD4 naive cells, three held CD4 memory, two held CD8 naive and one held CD8 memory.

From CD4+ cells came CD45RA+ naive and CD45RA-negative memory subsets. Each subset's genomic DNA was split evenly across several immunoSEQ plates. Method: immunoSEQ multiplex PCR; TCRdb's copy keeps in-frame clones and lacks some. The sample has about 1.1 million clones; around 77% are singletons. This CDR3 spans 15 amino acids. V was pared by 1 base and J by 0 bases, with 10 bases between. Germline V lookup: CDR1 SGHRS, CDR2 YFSETQ. This chain joins TRBV5-1 and TRBJ1-1; D gene unclear. This sequence was found in a man between 18 and 29 years old in good health. Some clones in this sample may be carry-over from other donors' samples. The sample comprised memory CD4+ T cells from PBMCs. Documented subset: CD45RA-negative fraction. CDR3 region: CASSLNPIMNTEAFF. The CDR3 nucleotides read TGCGCCAGCAGCTTGAACCCCATCATGAACACTGAAGCTTTCTTT.